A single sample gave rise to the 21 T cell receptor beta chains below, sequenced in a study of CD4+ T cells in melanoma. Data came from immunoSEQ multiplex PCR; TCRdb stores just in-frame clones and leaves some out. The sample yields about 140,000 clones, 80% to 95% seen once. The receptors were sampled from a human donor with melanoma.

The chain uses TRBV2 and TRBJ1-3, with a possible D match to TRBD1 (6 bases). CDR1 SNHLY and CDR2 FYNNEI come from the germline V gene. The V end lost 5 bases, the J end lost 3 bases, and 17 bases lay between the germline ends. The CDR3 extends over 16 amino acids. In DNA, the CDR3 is TGTGCCAGCAGTTTAGAACAGGGTGGAAATGGAAACACCATATATTTT. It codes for CASSLEQGGNGNTIYF.

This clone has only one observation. CDR3 DNA sequence: TGCGCCAGCAGGCCGCAGAGGGACTATGGCTACACCTTC. Its protein is CASRPQRDYGYTF. The chain employs TRBV10-2 and TRBJ1-2; D is undetermined. CDR3 length equals 13 residues. Trimming pared 6 bases from V and 3 bases from J, leaving 11 bases between. Germline values: CDR1 WSHSY, CDR2 SAAADI.

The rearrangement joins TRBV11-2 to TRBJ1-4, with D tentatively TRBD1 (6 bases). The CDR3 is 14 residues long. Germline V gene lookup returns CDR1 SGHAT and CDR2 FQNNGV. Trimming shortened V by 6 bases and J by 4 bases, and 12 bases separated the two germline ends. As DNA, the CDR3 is TGTGCCAGCAGTCCAGGGGTCCATAATGAAAAACTGTTTTTT. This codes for CASSPGVHNEKLFF.

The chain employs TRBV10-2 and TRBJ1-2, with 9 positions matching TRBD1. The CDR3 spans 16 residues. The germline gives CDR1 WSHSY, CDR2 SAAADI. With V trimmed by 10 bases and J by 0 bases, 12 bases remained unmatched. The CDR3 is CATRTRQGVTNYGYTF. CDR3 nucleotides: TGCGCCACCCGAACGAGACAGGGGGTAACTAACTATGGCTACACCTTC.

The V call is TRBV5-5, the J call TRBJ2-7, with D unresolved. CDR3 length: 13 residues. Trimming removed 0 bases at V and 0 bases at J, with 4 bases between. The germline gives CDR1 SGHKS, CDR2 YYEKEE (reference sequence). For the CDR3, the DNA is TGTGCCAGCAGCTTGGCCGTCTCCTACGAGCAGTACTTC. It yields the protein CASSLAVSYEQYF.

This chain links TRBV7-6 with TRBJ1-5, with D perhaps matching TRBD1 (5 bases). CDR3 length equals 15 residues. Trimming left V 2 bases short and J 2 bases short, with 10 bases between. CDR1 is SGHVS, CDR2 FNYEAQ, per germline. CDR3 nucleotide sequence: TGTGCCAGCAGCTTACGGGACGGCGGCAATCAGCCCCAGCATTTT. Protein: CASSLRDGGNQPQHF.

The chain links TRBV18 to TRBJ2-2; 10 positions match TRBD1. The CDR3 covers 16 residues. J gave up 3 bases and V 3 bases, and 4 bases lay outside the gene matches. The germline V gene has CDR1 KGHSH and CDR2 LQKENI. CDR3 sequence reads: CASSPGQGVYTGELFF. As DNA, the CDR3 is TGTGCCAGCTCACCCGGACAGGGGGTGTACACCGGGGAGCTGTTTTTT.

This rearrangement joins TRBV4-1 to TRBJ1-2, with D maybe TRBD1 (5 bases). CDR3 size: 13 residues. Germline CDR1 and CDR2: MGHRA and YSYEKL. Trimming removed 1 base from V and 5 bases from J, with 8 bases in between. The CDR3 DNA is TGCGCCAGCAGCCAAGGGGGCGAGTATGGCTACACCTTC. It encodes CASSQGGEYGYTF.

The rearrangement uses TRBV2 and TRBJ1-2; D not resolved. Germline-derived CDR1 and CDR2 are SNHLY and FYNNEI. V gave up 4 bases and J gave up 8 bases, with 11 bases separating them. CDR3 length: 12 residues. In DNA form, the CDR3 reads TGTGCCAGCAGTGTGGAGGTTTGGGGCTACACCTTC. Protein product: CASSVEVWGYTF.

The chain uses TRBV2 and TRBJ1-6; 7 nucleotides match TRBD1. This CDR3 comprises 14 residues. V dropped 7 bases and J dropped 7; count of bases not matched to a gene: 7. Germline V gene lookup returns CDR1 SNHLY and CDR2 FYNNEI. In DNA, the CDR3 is TGTGCCAGCAATCCGGGGACAGTGAATTCACCCCTCCACTTT. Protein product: CASNPGTVNSPLHF. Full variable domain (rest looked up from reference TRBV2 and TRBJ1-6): EPEVTQTPSHQVTQMGQEVILRCVPISNHLYFYWYRQILGQKVEFLVSFYNNEISEKSEIFDDQFSVERPDGSNFTLKIRSTKLEDSAMYFCASNPGTVNSPLHFGNGTRLTVT.

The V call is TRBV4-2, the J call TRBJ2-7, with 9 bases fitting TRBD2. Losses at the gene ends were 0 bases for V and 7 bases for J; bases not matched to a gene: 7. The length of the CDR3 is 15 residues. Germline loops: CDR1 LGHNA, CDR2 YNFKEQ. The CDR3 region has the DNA TGTGCCAGCAGCCAAGAAACACTAGCGGGCGGGGAGCAGTACTTC. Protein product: CASSQETLAGGEQYF.

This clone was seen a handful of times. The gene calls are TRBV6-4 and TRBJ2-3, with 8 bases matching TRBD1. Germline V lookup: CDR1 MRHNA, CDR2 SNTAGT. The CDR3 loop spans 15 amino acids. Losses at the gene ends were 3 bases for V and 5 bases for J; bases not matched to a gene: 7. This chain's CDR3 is CASSELGQGGDTQYF. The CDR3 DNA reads TGTGCCAGCAGTGAACTAGGACAGGGAGGAGATACGCAGTATTTT.

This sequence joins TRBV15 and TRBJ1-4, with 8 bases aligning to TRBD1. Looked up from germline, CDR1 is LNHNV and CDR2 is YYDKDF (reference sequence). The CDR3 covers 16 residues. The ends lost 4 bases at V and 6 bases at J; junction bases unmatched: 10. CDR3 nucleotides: TGTGCCACCAGCAAACCCCCCGGGACAGGAGATGAAAAACTGTTTTTT. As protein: CATSKPPGTGDEKLFF. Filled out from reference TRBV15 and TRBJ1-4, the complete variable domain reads DAMVIQNPRYQVTQFGKPVTLSCSQTLNHNVMYWYQQKSSQAPKLLFHYYDKDFNNEADTPDNFQSRRPNTSFCFLDIRSPGLGDTAMYLCATSKPPGTGDEKLFFGSGTQLSVL.

CDR3: CASSLAGAQETQYF. Written as DNA, the CDR3 is TGTGCCAGCAGCTTAGCGGGGGCACAAGAGACCCAGTACTTC. This chain joins TRBV7-2 and TRBJ2-5; maybe TRBD1 (6 bases). V was trimmed by 0 bases and J by 2 bases, leaving 7 bases between them. The germline V gene encodes CDR1 SGHTA and CDR2 FQGNSA. The CDR3 sequence is 14 residues long.

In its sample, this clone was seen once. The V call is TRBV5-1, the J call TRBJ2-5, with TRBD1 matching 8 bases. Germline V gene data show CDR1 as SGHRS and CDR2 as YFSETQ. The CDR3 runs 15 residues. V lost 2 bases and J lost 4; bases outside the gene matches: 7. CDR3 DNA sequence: TGCGCCAGCAGCTTCACGCAGGGGGCGCTAGAGACCCAGTACTTC. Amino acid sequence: CASSFTQGALETQYF.

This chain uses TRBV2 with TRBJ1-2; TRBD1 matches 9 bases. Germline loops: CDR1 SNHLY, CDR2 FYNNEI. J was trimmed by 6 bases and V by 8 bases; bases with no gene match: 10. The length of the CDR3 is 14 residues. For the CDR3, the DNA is TGTGCCAGCCTTCAAAGAACAGGGGGCAATGGCTACACCTTC. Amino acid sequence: CASLQRTGGNGYTF.

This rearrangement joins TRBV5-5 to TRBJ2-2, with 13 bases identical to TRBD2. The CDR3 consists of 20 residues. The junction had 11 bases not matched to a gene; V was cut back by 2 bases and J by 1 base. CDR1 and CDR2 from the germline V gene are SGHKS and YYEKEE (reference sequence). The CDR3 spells CASSLRLAGGRLLNTGELFF. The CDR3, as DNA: TGTGCCAGCAGCTTAAGACTAGCGGGGGGCCGACTTTTGAACACCGGGGAGCTGTTTTTT.

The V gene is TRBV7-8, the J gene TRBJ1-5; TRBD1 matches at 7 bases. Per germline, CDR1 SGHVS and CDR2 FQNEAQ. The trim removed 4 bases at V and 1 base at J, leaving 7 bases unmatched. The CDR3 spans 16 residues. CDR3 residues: CASSSATGLSNQPQHF. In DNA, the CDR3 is TGTGCCAGCAGCTCAGCGACAGGGCTCAGCAATCAGCCCCAGCATTTT.

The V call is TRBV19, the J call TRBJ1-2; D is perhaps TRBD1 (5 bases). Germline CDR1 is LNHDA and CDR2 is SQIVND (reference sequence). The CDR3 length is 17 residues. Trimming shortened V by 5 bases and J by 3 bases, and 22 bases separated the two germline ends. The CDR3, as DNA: TGTGCCAGTAGTCTCGACCCCCGGGAGGGGTCGGACTATGGCTACACCTTC. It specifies CASSLDPREGSDYGYTF.

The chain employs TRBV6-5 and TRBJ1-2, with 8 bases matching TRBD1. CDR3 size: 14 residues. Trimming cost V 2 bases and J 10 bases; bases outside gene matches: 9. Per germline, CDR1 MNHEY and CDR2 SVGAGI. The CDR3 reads CASSYDRGLYAYTF. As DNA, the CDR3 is TGTGCCAGCAGTTACGACAGGGGATTGTACGCCTACACCTTC.

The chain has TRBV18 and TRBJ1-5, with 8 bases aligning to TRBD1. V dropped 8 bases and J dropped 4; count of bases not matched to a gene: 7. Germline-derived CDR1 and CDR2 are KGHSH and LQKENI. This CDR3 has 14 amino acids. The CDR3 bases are TGTGCCAGCGCCGATCAGGGGGCGAATCAGCCCCAGCATTTT. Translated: CASADQGANQPQHF.